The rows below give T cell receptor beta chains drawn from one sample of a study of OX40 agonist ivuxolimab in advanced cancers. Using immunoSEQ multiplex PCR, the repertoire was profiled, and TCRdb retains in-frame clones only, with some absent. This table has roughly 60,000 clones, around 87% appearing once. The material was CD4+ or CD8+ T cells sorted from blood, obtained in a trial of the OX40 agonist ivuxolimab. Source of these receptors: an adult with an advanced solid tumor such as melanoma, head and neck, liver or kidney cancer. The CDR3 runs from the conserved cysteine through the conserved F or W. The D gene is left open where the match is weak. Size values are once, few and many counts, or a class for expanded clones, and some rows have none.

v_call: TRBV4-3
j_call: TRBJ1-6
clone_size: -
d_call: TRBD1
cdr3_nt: TGCGCCAGCAGCAGGCAGGGGGGGGAGAATTCACCCCTCCACTTT
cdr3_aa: CASSRQGGENSPLHF

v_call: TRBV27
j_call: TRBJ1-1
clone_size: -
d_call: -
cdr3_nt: TGTGCCAGCAGCCCCGACAGGTTGAACACTGAAGCTTTCTTT
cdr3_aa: CASSPDRLNTEAFF

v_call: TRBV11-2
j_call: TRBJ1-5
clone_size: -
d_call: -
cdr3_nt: TGTGCCAGCAGCTTAGGTGGTCAGTTGCATCAGCCCCAGCATTTT
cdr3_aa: CASSLGGQLHQPQHF

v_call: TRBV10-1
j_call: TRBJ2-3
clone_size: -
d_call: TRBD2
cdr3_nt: TGCGCCAGCAGTCCGGCGGGGGGCACAGATACGCAGTATTTT
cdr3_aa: CASSPAGGTDTQYF

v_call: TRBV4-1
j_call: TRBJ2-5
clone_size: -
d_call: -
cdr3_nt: TGCGCCAGCAGCCAAGATAGTCGAGAGACCCAGTACTTC
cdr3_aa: CASSQDSRETQYF

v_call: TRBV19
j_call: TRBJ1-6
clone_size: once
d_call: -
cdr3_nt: TGTGCCAGTAGTATAGGAGCAGGCTGGGATTCACCCCTCCACTTT
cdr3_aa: CASSIGAGWDSPLHF

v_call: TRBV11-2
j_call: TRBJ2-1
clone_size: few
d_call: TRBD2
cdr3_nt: TGTGCCAGCAGACTCCTGAGCGGGGCCTACAATGAGCAGTTCTTC
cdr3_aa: CASRLLSGAYNEQFF

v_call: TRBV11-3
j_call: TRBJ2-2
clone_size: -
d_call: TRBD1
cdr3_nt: TGTGCCAGCAGCTTAGCTTGGGACAGCAACACCGGGGAGCTGTTTTTT
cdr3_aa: CASSLAWDSNTGELFF

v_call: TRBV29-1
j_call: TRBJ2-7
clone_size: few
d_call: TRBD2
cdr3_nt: TGCAGCGTTATAGCGGGAGTAGAAAAATCCTACGAGCAGTACTTC
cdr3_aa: CSVIAGVEKSYEQYF

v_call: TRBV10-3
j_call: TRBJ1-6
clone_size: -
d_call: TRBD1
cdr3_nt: TGTGCCATCAGTGAGGGACAGGGTAATTCACCCCTCCACTTT
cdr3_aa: CAISEGQGNSPLHF

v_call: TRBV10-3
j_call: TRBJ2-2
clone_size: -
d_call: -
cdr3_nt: TGTGCCATCAGGGGGGCAGGGGAGACCGGGGAGCTGTTTTTT
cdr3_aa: CAIRGAGETGELFF

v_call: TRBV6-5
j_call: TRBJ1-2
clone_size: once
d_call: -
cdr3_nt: TGTGCCAGCAGCCTCAGGGGAGGATGGTATGGCTACACCTTC
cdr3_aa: CASSLRGGWYGYTF

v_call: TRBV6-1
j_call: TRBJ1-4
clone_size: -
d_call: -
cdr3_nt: TGTGCCAGCAGTGTCAAACGGCATCATCAACTGTTTTTT
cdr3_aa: CASSVKRHHQLFF

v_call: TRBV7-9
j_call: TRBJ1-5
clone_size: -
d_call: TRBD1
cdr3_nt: TGTGCCAGCAGCTTAGGGGTCGGGACAGATCGTCATCAGCCCCAGCATTTT
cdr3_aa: CASSLGVGTDRHQPQHF

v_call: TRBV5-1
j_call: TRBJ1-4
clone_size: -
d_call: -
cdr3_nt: TGCGCCAGCAGATCCGACGGTACAACTAATGAAAAACTGTTTTTT
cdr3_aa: CASRSDGTTNEKLFF

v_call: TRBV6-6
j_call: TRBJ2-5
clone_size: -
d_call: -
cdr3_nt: TGTGCCAGCAGTTACCCTTCGGAGACCCAGTACTTC
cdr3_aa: CASSYPSETQYF

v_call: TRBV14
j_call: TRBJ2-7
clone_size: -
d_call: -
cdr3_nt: TGTGCCAGCAGCTCGGGGACCGGAGGGAGCGAGCAGTACTTC
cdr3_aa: CASSSGTGGSEQYF

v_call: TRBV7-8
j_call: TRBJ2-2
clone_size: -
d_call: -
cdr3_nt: TGTGCCAGCAGCTCTCGGACTGGGTACACCGGGGAGCTGTTTTTT
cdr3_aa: CASSSRTGYTGELFF

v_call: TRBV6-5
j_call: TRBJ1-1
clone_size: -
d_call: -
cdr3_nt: TGTGCCAGCTCTTGGGGGTACACTGAAGCTTTCTTT
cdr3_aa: CASSWGYTEAFF

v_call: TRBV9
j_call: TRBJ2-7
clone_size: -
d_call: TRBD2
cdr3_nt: TGTGCCAGCAGCATAGGACTAGCGGGGCTCCCCCACTTC
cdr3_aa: CASSIGLAGLPHF

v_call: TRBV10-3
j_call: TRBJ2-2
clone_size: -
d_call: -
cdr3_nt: TGTGCCATCAGTAGAGCGGGCTCGAACACCGGGGAGCTGTTTTTT
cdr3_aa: CAISRAGSNTGELFF

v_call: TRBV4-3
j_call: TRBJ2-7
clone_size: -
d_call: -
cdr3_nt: TGCGCCAGCAGCCAAGAAAGGGACGGCTACGAGCAGTACTTC
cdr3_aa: CASSQERDGYEQYF

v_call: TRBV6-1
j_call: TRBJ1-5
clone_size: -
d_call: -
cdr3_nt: TGTGCCAGCAGTCTAGAGGGGGGTCAGCCCCAGCATTTT
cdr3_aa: CASSLEGGQPQHF

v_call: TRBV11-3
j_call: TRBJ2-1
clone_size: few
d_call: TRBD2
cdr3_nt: TGTGCCAGCAGCTTTACAGCGGGAGTATACAATGAGCAGTTCTTC
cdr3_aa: CASSFTAGVYNEQFF

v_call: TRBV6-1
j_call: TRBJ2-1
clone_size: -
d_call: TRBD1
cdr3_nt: TGTGCCAGCAGTAGGGCAGGGGGAATGGGTAATGAGCAGTTCTTC
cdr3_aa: CASSRAGGMGNEQFF

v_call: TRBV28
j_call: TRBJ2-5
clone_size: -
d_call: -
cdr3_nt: TGTGCCAGCAGTCCTGGCCGCAGCCAGACCCAGTACTTC
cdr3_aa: CASSPGRSQTQYF

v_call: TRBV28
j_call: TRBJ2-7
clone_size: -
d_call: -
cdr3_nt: TGTGCCAGCAGCCTATCGGGAGTTCGGTACGAGCAGTACTTC
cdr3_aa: CASSLSGVRYEQYF

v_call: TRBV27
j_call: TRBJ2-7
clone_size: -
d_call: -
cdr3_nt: TGTGCCAGCAGCTGGGGGGGAGGGGGGACCGAGCAGTACTTC
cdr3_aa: CASSWGGGGTEQYF

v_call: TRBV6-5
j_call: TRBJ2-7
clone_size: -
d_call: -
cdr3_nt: TGTGCCAGCAGACCGGTCGGTGGGACCTACGAGCAGTACTTC
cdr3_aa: CASRPVGGTYEQYF

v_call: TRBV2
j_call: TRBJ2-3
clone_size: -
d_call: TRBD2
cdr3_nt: TGTGCCGCCGGGAGGGGTATAACAGATACGCAGTATTTT
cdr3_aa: CAAGRGITDTQYF

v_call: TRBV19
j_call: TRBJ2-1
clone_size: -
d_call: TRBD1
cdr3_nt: TGTGCCAGTAGTACAGGGACAGGGAAGGGATACAATGAGCAGTTCTTC
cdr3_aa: CASSTGTGKGYNEQFF

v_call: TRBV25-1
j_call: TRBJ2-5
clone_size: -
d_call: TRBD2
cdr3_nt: TGTGCCAGCGGACTAGCGGGAGTGCGTGAGACCCAGTACTTC
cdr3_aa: CASGLAGVRETQYF

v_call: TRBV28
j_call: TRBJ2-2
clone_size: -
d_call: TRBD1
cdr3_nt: TGTGCCATCAGGGGGCGAACGAAGAACACCGGGGAGCTGTTTTTT
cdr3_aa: CAIRGRTKNTGELFF

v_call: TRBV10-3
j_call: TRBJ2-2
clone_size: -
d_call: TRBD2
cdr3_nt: TGTGCCATCTCACCTAGCGGGGGATACGGCGGGGAGCTGTTTTTT
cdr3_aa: CAISPSGGYGGELFF

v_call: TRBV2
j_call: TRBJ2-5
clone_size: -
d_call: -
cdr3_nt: TGTGCCGGGGGCCAGGGGCCGGGAGAGACCCAGTACTTC
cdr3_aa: CAGGQGPGETQYF

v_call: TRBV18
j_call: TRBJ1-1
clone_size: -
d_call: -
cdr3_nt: TGTGCCAGCTCAGCCACAGAGGACACTGAAGCTTTCTTT
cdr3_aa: CASSATEDTEAFF

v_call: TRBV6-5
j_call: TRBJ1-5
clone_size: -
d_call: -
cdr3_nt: TGTGCCAGCAGGCCAACAGGGTTAGACAATCAGCCCCAGCATTTT
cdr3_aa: CASRPTGLDNQPQHF

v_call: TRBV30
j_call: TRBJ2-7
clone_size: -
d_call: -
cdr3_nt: TGTGCCTGGAGTCCACAGTCTAGCGAGCAGTACTTC
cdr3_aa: CAWSPQSSEQYF

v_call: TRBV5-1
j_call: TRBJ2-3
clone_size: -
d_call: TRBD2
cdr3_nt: TGCGCCAGCAGCTTAGCCCTAGCGGGAGGGGATACGCAGTATTTT
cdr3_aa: CASSLALAGGDTQYF

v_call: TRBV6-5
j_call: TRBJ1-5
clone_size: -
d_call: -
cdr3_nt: TGTGCCAGCAGTCCCAGACAGACCAATCAGCCCCAGCATTTT
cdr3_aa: CASSPRQTNQPQHF

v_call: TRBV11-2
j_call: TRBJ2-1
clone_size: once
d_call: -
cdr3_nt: TGTGCCAGCAGCTCGGGTGATGGGCCTAAACGGGAGTATGAGCAGTTCTTC
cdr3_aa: CASSSGDGPKREYEQFF

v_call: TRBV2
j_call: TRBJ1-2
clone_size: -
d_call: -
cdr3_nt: TGTGCCAGCAGTCAATTGGCAAGGACGGAGGGCTACACCTTC
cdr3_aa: CASSQLARTEGYTF

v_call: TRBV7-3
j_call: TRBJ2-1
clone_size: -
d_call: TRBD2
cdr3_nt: TGTGCCAGCAGCCCTGGAGGGACTACCGCCAATGAGCAGTTCTTC
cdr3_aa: CASSPGGTTANEQFF

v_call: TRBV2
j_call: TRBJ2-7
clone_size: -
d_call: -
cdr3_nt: TGTGCCAGCAGTGAAGTCCGAGCCGGGTCGGCCGAGCAGTACTTC
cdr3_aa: CASSEVRAGSAEQYF

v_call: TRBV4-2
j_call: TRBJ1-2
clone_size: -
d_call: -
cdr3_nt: TGTGCCAGCAGCCAACCAGGGATTGACTATGGCTACACCTTC
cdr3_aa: CASSQPGIDYGYTF

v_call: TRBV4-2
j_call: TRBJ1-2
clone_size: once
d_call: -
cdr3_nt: TGTGCCAGCAGCCAAGAAGTGGGGGGGAATGGCTACACCTTC
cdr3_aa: CASSQEVGGNGYTF

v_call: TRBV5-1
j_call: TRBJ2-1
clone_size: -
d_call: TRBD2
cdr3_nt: TGCGCCAGCAGCTCGGAACCGGGACTAGGAGGAGATGAGCAGTTCTTC
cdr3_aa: CASSSEPGLGGDEQFF

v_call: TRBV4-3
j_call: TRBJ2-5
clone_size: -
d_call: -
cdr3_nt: TGCGCCAGCAGCCAGACAGGCAGGGAGACCCAGTACTTC
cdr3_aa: CASSQTGRETQYF

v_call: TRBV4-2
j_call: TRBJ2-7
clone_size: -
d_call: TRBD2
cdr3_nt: TGTGCCAGCAGCCAAGTAGCGGGAGACTACGAGCAGTACTTC
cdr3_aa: CASSQVAGDYEQYF

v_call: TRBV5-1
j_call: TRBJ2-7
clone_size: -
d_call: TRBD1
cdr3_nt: TGCGCCAGCAGCTTGGAAACCACTCGGACAGGGAGAAGCGAGCAGTACTTC
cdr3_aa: CASSLETTRTGRSEQYF

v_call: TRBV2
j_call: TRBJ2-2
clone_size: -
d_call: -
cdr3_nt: TGTGCCAGCAGGGTCCAGGGCGGCGGGGAGCTGTTTTTT
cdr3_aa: CASRVQGGGELFF

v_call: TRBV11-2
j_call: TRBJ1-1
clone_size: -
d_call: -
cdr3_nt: TGTGCCAGCAGCTTAAGAGCTGGGGGATTAAACACTGAAGCTTTCTTT
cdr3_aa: CASSLRAGGLNTEAFF

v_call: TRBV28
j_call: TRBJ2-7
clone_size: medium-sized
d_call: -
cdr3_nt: TGTGCCAGCAGTTTAGGGCGGACACTCTACGAGCAGTACTTC
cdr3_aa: CASSLGRTLYEQYF

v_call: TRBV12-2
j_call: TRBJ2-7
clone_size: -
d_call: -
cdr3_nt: TGTGCCAGCAGCTTAGTGTACTCCGAGCAGTACTTC
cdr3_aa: CASSLVYSEQYF

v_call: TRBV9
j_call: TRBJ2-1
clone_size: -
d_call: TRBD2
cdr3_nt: TGTGCCAGCTCAGTGGCTAGCGGGGGGGTATCCTACAATGAGCAGTTCTTC
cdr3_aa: CASSVASGGVSYNEQFF

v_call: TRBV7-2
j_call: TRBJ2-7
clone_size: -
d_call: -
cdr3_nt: TGTGCCAGCAGCTTAGCGCCAGGGGGGTCCTCGGGGCAGTACTTC
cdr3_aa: CASSLAPGGSSGQYF

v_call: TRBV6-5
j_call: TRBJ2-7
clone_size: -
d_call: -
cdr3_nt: TGTGCCAGCAGCAAAGGGGGGAATCTCTACGAGCAGTACTTC
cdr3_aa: CASSKGGNLYEQYF

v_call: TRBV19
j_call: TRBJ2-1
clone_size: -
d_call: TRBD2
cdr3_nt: TGTGCCAGTAGCCGACTAGCCCCCAATGAGCAGTTCTTC
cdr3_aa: CASSRLAPNEQFF

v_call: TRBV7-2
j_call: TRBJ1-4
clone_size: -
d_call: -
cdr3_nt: TGTGCCAGCAGCTTAGAATACCCACCAGCCCTGTTTTTT
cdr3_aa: CASSLEYPPALFF

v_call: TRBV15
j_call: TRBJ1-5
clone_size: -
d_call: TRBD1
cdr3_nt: TGTGCCACCAGCGCCCGGACAGGGTTAACAGGGCAGCCCCAGCATTTT
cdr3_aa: CATSARTGLTGQPQHF